This is a list of T cell receptor beta chains from one sample in a study of cytomegalovirus exposure and HLA in healthy donors. Sequencing used immunoSEQ multiplex PCR; TCRdb keeps in-frame clones, though not all of them. The table includes more than 100,000 clones, roughly 66% detected once. What was sequenced was PBMCs. These receptors all stem from a man aged 18-30 years in good health and CMV-seronegative. The CDR3 runs from the conserved cysteine through the conserved F or W. A D gene is named only where the DNA matches it firmly. A clone size is listed for some rows: how often the clone was seen (once, few, many), or a class if it is expanded.

V,J,size,D,DNA,CDR3
TRBV19,TRBJ2-7,-,-,TGTGCCAGTAGCCGGGACACATCCTACGAGCAGTACTTC,CASSRDTSYEQYF
TRBV18,TRBJ2-7,-,TRBD1,TGTGCCAGCTCACCCAGGGACAGCCCCTACGAGCAGTACTTC,CASSPRDSPYEQYF
TRBV15,TRBJ2-2,-,TRBD2,TGTGCCACCAGCAGAGAAGCTAGCGGGAGGTTAGCCGGGGAGCTGTTTTTT,CATSREASGRLAGELFF
TRBV7-2,TRBJ1-4,once,-,TGTGCCAGCAGCCAACCGGGGTCTGAAAAACTGTTTTTT,CASSQPGSEKLFF
TRBV28,TRBJ2-2,-,-,TGTGCCAGCAGTTTAACGGGGGTCGACACCGGGGAGCTGTTTTTT,CASSLTGVDTGELFF
TRBV21-1,TRBJ2-2,-,-,TGTGCCAGCAGCAGCGGGACCAGGTTTTCTCCGAACACCGGGGAGCTGTTTTTT,CASSSGTRFSPNTGELFF
TRBV4-2,TRBJ2-7,-,TRBD1,TGTGCCAGCAGCCAAGGGACAGGGGGCGAGACGGGCGCCTACGAGCAGTACTTC,CASSQGTGGETGAYEQYF
TRBV10-3,TRBJ2-2,-,-,TGTGCCATCAGGCAGGGTGGCGGGGAGCTGTTTTTT,CAIRQGGGELFF
TRBV7-6,TRBJ2-2,-,-,TGTGCCAGCAGCTTATTAATGGAGGGCCTTGCCACCGGGGAGCTGTTTTTT,CASSLLMEGLATGELFF
TRBV9,TRBJ2-3,-,TRBD1,TGTGCCAGCAGCGGATTAACAGGGGCGATAGATACGCAGTATTTT,CASSGLTGAIDTQYF
TRBV15,TRBJ1-2,-,-,TGTGCCACCAGCAGAGCCCTACCTACCCTGGGCTACACCTTC,CATSRALPTLGYTF